This entry describes one TCR beta chain. Its target is unknown. This sample is part of a study of long-term antiretroviral therapy in people with HIV. Notes on the study in general: Drawn between the mid-2000s and the late 2010s, the blood was possibly obtained under older ART regimens.

This was the immunoSEQ v3.0 assay at survey level. Sequenced by immunoSEQ multiplex PCR; TCRdb stores in-frame clones only, minus some. In the table there are tens of thousands of clones, around 96% of which are singletons. V dropped 6 bases and J dropped 2; count of bases not matched to a gene: 0. The V gene's germline CDR1 is SNHLY and CDR2 FYNNEI. This CDR3 is built from 13 residues. The chain links TRBV2 to TRBJ1-5, with TRBD1 matching over 8 bases. The TCR originated in a young man with HIV. The sequencing used unsorted PBMCs, collected 6.6 years after starting antiretroviral therapy. CDR3 nucleotide sequence: TGTGCCAGCAGGGGACAGGGCAATCAGCCCCAGCATTTT. This sequence encodes CASRGQGNQPQHF.